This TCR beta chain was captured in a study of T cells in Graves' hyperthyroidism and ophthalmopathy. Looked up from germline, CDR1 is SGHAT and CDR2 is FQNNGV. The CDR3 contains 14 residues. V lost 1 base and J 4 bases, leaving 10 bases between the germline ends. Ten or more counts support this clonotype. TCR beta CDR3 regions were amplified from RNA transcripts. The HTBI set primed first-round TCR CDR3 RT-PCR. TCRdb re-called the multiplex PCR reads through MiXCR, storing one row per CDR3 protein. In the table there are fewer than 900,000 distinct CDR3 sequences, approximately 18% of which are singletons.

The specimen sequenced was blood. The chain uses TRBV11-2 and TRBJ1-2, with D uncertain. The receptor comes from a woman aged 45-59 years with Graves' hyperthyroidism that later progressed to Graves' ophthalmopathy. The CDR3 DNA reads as TGTGCCAGCAGCTTAGGATTGCACTTCTATGGCTACACCTTC. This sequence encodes CASSLGLHFYGYTF.